This TCR beta chain was documented in a study of T cell responses to AZD1222 COVID-19 vaccine. Assay: immunoSEQ multiplex PCR; the TCRdb copy retains only in-frame clones and omits some. This sample has some 150,000 clones; approximately 95% occur once, and the top ten carry over 0.85%. The germline CDR1 and CDR2 sequences are PRHDT and FYEKMQ (reference sequence). Trimming took 0 bases from V and 0 from J, leaving 12 bases between them. There are 17 residues in the CDR3. Only one count was recorded for this clone. The J gene is TRBJ1-3, the V gene TRBV13; D not resolved. Source: peripheral blood, taken on day 0 of MenACWY control vaccination. The clonotype originates from an adult in good health. In DNA, the CDR3 is TGTGCCAGCAGCTTAGGTTCGTCGGGGTTCTCTGGAAACACCATATATTTT. Amino acid sequence: CASSLGSSGFSGNTIYF.